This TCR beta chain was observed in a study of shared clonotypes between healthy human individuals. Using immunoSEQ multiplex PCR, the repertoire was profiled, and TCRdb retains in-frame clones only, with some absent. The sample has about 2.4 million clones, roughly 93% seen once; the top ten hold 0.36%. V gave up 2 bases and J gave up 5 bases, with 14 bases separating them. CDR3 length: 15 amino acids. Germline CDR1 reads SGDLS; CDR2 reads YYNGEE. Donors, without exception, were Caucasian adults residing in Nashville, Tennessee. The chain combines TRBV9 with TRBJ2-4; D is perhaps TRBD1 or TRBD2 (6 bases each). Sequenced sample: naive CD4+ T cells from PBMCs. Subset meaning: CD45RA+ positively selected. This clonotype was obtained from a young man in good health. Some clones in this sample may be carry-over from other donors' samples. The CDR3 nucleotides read TGTGCCAGCAGCGTTTTCGGGGGCGCGGAAAACATTCAGTACTTC. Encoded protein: CASSVFGGAENIQYF. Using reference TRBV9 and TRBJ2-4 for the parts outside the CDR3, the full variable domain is DSGVTQTPKHLITATGQRVTLRCSPRSGDLSVYWYQQSLDQGLQFLIQYYNGEERAKGNILERFSAQQFPDLHSELNLSSLELGDSALYFCASSVFGGAENIQYFGAGTRLSVL.